This TCR beta chain originates from a study of shared clonotypes between healthy human individuals. General study results and limits: Among donors, the sharing of clonotypes was expected to be influenced by sequencing depth. Non-shared clonotypes were found to have lower generation probabilities than the clonotypes that were shared by all four of the sorted-subset donors.

Assay: immunoSEQ multiplex PCR; the TCRdb copy retains only in-frame clones and omits some. The sample includes over a million clones, 78% of them seen just once. Germline V gives CDR1 SGHAT, CDR2 FQNNGV. The CDR3 spans 16 residues. Trimming left V 5 bases short and J 6 bases short, with 20 bases between. This clone was detected only once. As yet, its antigen is unknown. Input material: memory CD4+ T cells from PBMCs. The subset: CD45RA-negative fraction. The source of this sequence is a man younger than 35 in good health. Some clones in this sample may be carry-over from other donors' samples. The rearrangement links TRBV11-2 to TRBJ2-1, with D possibly being TRBD1 (5 bases). The CDR3 here is CASSQFDRSQGNEQFF. The CDR3 bases are TGTGCCAGCAGCCAGTTTGATAGGTCGCAGGGCAATGAGCAGTTCTTC.